Listed below are T cell receptor beta chains from one sample, sequenced in a study of shared clonotypes between healthy human individuals. Sequenced by immunoSEQ multiplex PCR; TCRdb stores in-frame clones only, minus some. The table shows a few million clones, with around 94% occurring only once. The sample consisted of naive CD4+ T cells sorted from blood. The source of these receptors is a man aged 18-30 years in good health. Each CDR3 is given with its conserved first and last residue. Each record gives: J gene, V gene, D gene, clone size, CDR3 protein, CDR3 DNA. D genes are given only for firm matches. The size field is filled for only some rows; it gives once, few, many or a size class.

J gene: TRBJ2-3; V gene: TRBV11-2; D gene: NA; clone size: NA; CDR3 protein: CASSLRLDSLGTDTQYF; CDR3 DNA: TGTGCCAGCAGCTTACGGTTGGACAGCCTGGGCACAGATACGCAGTATTTT
J gene: TRBJ2-2; V gene: TRBV9; D gene: TRBD1; clone size: NA; CDR3 protein: CASSSDSTGAGELFF; CDR3 DNA: TGTGCCAGCAGCTCCGATTCGACAGGGGCCGGGGAGCTGTTTTTT
J gene: TRBJ1-4; V gene: TRBV14; D gene: TRBD1; clone size: once; CDR3 protein: CASSQAAGGGEKLFF; CDR3 DNA: TGTGCCAGCAGCCAAGCCGCAGGGGGGGGTGAAAAACTGTTTTTT
J gene: TRBJ1-2; V gene: TRBV7-2; D gene: TRBD1; clone size: NA; CDR3 protein: CASSSGQGGGYGYTF; CDR3 DNA: TGTGCCAGCAGCTCAGGACAGGGAGGAGGCTATGGCTACACCTTC
J gene: TRBJ2-7; V gene: TRBV28; D gene: TRBD1; clone size: NA; CDR3 protein: CASSKHRDRVFYEQYF; CDR3 DNA: TGTGCCAGCAGTAAACACCGGGACAGGGTCTTCTACGAGCAGTACTTC
J gene: TRBJ1-5; V gene: TRBV30; D gene: NA; clone size: few; CDR3 protein: CAWSAGSNQPQHF; CDR3 DNA: TGTGCCTGGAGTGCAGGGAGCAATCAGCCCCAGCATTTT
J gene: TRBJ2-3; V gene: TRBV5-1; D gene: NA; clone size: NA; CDR3 protein: CASSLAGGLTDTQYF; CDR3 DNA: TGCGCCAGCAGCTTGGCCGGGGGCCTCACAGATACGCAGTATTTT
J gene: TRBJ1-3; V gene: TRBV6-5; D gene: TRBD1; clone size: NA; CDR3 protein: CASSLPGQGGNTIYF; CDR3 DNA: TGTGCCAGCAGTCTCCCGGGACAGGGAGGAAACACCATATATTTT
J gene: TRBJ2-4; V gene: TRBV10-2; D gene: NA; clone size: NA; CDR3 protein: CASSPENIQYF; CDR3 DNA: TGCGCCAGCAGTCCAGAGAACATTCAGTACTTC
J gene: TRBJ1-4; V gene: TRBV30; D gene: NA; clone size: NA; CDR3 protein: CAWSIRSLEKLFF; CDR3 DNA: TGTGCCTGGAGTATTAGGAGCCTTGAAAAACTGTTTTTT
J gene: TRBJ2-1; V gene: TRBV11-2; D gene: TRBD2; clone size: NA; CDR3 protein: CASSVGLAGGPRSFNEQFF; CDR3 DNA: TGTGCCAGCAGCGTAGGACTAGCGGGAGGGCCGCGCTCTTTTAATGAGCAGTTCTTC
J gene: TRBJ2-3; V gene: TRBV5-1; D gene: NA; clone size: NA; CDR3 protein: CASSRGEVADTQYF; CDR3 DNA: TGCGCCAGCAGTCGAGGGGAGGTCGCAGATACGCAGTATTTT
J gene: TRBJ1-2; V gene: TRBV7-2; D gene: TRBD1; clone size: NA; CDR3 protein: CASSLQGYGYGYTF; CDR3 DNA: TGTGCCAGCAGCCTACAGGGGTACGGCTATGGCTACACCTTC
J gene: TRBJ1-2; V gene: TRBV4-2; D gene: NA; clone size: NA; CDR3 protein: CASSQGFGGYTF; CDR3 DNA: TGTGCCAGCAGCCAAGGCTTTGGTGGCTACACCTTC
J gene: TRBJ2-5; V gene: TRBV11-3; D gene: NA; clone size: NA; CDR3 protein: CASSLGPTGTQETQYF; CDR3 DNA: TGTGCCAGCAGCTTAGGGCCGACAGGTACACAAGAGACCCAGTACTTC
J gene: TRBJ2-7; V gene: TRBV6-6; D gene: NA; clone size: NA; CDR3 protein: CASSYASYEQYF; CDR3 DNA: TGTGCCAGCAGTTACGCTTCCTACGAGCAGTACTTC
J gene: TRBJ2-7; V gene: TRBV2; D gene: NA; clone size: NA; CDR3 protein: CASRDGGPAYEQYF; CDR3 DNA: TGTGCCAGCAGGGATGGGGGTCCCGCCTACGAGCAGTACTTC
J gene: TRBJ1-6; V gene: TRBV7-2; D gene: NA; clone size: NA; CDR3 protein: CASSLDGFSPLHF; CDR3 DNA: TGTGCCAGCAGCTTAGATGGATTCTCACCCCTCCACTTT
J gene: TRBJ2-5; V gene: TRBV5-1; D gene: NA; clone size: once; CDR3 protein: CASSPDSRGAQYF; CDR3 DNA: TGCGCCAGCAGCCCGGACAGCCGGGGGGCCCAGTACTTC
J gene: TRBJ1-1; V gene: TRBV7-9; D gene: NA; clone size: NA; CDR3 protein: CASSLGAGTNTEAFF; CDR3 DNA: TGTGCCAGCAGCTTAGGAGCGGGGACGAACACTGAAGCTTTCTTT
J gene: TRBJ2-1; V gene: TRBV7-6; D gene: TRBD1; clone size: NA; CDR3 protein: CASSPQDSRGYNEQFF; CDR3 DNA: TGTGCCAGCAGCCCCCAGGATAGCAGGGGGTACAATGAGCAGTTCTTC
J gene: TRBJ1-1; V gene: TRBV6-6; D gene: NA; clone size: few; CDR3 protein: CASTRSGDGAEAFF; CDR3 DNA: TGTGCCAGCACTCGTTCAGGGGATGGAGCTGAAGCTTTCTTT